One T cell receptor (beta chain) is described in this entry. Its antigen is not known. The CDR3 covers 14 residues. Trimming removed 11 bases at V and 1 base at J, with 16 bases between. Germline CDR1 and CDR2: KGHSH and LQKENI. This sample is drawn from a study of T cells in localized non-small cell lung cancer. Study conclusions and caveats: Among blood samples, higher T cell density accompanied longer overall survival. Appearance in adjacent lung was seen for a median approximately 58 of the top 100 tumor clones. Sequence data derive from only one tumor region, so heterogeneity remains possible. Adjacent uninvolved lung tissue had the highest T cell clonality, exceeding tumor.

Some clones are missing from TCRdb's copy, which holds only in-frame ones; the method was immunoSEQ multiplex PCR. This table has 50,000 to 65,000 clones, about four fifths appearing once. The sample here was PBMCs, taken before any cancer treatment. The rearrangement uses TRBV18 and TRBJ2-3; TRBD2 is a possible D gene (5 bases). The TCR sequence derives from a man aged 40 to 70 with stage II lung adenocarcinoma. The CDR3 nucleotides read TGTGCCTCCTCACCACGGACTGGCACAGATACGCAGTATTTT. It is translated as CASSPRTGTDTQYF.